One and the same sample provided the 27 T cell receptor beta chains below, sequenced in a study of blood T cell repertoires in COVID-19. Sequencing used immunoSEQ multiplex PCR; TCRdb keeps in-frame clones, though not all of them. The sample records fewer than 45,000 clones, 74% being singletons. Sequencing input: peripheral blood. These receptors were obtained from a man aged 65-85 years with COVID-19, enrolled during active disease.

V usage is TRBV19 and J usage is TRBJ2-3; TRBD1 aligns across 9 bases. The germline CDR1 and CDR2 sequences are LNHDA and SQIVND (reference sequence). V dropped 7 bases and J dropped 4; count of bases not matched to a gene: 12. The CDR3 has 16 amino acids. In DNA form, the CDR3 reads TGTGCCAGTACCCCGGGGACAGGGAGGGGGTCAGATACGCAGTATTTT. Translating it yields CASTPGTGRGSDTQYF.

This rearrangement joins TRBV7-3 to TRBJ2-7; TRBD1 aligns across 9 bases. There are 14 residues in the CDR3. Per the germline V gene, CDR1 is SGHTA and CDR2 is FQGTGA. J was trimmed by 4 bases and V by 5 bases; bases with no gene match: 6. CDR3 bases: TGTGCCAGCAGCACTGGGACAGGGTCGTACGAGCAGTACTTC. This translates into CASSTGTGSYEQYF.

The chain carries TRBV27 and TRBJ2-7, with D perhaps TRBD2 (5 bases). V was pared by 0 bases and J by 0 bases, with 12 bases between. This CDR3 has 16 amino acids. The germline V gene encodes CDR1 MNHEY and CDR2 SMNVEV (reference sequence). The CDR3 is CASSLSTSGLSYEQYF. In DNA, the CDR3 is TGTGCCAGCAGTTTATCGACCAGCGGACTCTCCTACGAGCAGTACTTC.

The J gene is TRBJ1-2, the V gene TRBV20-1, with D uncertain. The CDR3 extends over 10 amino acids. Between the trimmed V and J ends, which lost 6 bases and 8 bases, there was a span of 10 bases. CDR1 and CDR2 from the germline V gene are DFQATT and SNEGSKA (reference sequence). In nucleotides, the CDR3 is TGCAGTGCAAGCGGTAGGGGCTACACCTTC. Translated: CSASGRGYTF.

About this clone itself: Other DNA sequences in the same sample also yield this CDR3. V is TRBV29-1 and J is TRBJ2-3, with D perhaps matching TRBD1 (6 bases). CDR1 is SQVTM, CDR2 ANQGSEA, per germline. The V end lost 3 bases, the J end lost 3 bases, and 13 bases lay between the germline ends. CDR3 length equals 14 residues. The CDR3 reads CSVDRPQGTDTQYF. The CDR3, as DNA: TGCAGCGTTGATCGTCCCCAGGGGACAGATACGCAGTATTTT.

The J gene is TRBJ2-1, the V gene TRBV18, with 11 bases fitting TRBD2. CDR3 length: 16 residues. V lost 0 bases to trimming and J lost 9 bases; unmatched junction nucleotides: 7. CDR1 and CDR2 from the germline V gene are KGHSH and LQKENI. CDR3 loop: CASSPPASGGYGEQFF. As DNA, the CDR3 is TGTGCCAGCTCACCACCGGCTAGCGGGGGGTACGGTGAGCAGTTCTTC. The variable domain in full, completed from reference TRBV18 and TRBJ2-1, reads NAGVMQNPRHLVRRRGQEARLRCSPMKGHSHVYWYRQLPEEGLKFMVYLQKENIIDESGMPKERFSAEFPKEGPSILRIQQVVRGDSAAYFCASSPPASGGYGEQFFGPGTRLTVL.

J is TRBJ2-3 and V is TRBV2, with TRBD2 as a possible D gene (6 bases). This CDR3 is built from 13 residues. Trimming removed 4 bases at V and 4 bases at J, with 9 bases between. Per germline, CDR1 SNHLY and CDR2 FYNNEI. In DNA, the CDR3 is TGTGCCAGCAGTGGAGGCGGGGCAGATACGCAGTATTTT. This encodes CASSGGGADTQYF.

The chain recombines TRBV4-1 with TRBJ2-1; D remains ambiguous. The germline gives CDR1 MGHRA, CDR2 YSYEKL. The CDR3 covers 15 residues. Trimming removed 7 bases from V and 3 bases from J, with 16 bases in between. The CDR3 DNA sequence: TGCGCCAGCACCCCCATGGGCCATAACTACAATGAGCAGTTCTTC. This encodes CASTPMGHNYNEQFF.

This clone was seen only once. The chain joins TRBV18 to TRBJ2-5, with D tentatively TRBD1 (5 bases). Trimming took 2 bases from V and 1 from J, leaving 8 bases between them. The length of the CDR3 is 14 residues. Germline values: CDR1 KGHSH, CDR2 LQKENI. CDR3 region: CASSPGAAQETQYF. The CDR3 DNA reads TGTGCCAGCTCACCAGGGGCAGCCCAAGAGACCCAGTACTTC.

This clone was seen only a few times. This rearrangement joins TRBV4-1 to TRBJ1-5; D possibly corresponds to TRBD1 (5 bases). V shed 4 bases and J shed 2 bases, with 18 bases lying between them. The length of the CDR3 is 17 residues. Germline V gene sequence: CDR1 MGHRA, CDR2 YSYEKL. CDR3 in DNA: TGCGCCAGCAGCCCGCGAGGCGGGGCGAATGGCAATCAGCCCCAGCATTTT. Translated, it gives CASSPRGGANGNQPQHF.

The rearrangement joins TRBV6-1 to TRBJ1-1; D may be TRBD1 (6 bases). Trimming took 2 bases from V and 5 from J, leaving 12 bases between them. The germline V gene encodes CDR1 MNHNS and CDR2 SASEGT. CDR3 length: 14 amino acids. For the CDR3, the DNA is TGTGCCAGCAGTGAAACAGGGCTGGGGACTGAAGCTTTCTTT. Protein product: CASSETGLGTEAFF.

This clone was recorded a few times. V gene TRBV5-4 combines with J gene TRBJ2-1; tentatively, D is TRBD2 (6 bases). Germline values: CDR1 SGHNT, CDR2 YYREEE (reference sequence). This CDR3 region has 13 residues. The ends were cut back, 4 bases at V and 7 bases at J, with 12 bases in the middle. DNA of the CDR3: TGTGCCAGCAGCACGGGAGCAGGAAATGAGCAGTTCTTC. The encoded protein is CASSTGAGNEQFF.

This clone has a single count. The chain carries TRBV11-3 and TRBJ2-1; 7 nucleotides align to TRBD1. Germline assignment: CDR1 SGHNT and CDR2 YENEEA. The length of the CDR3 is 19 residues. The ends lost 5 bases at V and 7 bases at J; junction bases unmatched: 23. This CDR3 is CASSLDGTAHGGAVNEQFF. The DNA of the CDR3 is TGTGCCAGCAGCCTCGATGGGACAGCGCATGGTGGAGCGGTAAATGAGCAGTTCTTC.

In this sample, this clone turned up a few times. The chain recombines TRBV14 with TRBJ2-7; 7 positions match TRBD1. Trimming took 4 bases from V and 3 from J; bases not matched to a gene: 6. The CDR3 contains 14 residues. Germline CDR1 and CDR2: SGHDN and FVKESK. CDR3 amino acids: CASSLGTAHYEQYF. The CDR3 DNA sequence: TGTGCCAGCAGCCTTGGGACAGCTCACTACGAGCAGTACTTC.

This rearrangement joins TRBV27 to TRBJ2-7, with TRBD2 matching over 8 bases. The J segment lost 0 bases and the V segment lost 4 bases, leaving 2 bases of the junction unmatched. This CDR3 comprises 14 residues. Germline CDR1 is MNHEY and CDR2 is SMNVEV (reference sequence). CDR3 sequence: CASSSAGGSYEQYF. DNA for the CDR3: TGTGCCAGCAGTTCCGCGGGGGGCTCCTACGAGCAGTACTTC.

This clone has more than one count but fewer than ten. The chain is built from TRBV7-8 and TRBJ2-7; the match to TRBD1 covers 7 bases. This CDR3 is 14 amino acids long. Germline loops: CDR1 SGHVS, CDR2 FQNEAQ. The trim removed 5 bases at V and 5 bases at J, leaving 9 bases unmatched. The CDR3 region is CASSLTGARNEQYF. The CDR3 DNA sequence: TGTGCCAGCAGCCTTACAGGGGCTCGAAACGAGCAGTACTTC.

The CDR3 DNA is TGTGCCAGCAGCCCATGCGGGGAGATCGGCGAAAAACTGTTTTTT. Translation: CASSPCGEIGEKLFF. The chain carries TRBV21-1 and TRBJ1-4. TRBV21-1 counts as a pseudogene. The CDR3 is made up of 15 amino acids.

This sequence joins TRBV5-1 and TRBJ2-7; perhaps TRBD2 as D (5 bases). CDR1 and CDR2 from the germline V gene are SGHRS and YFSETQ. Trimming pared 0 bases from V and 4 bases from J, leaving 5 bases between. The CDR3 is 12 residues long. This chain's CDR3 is CASSLERYEQYF. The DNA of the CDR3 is TGCGCCAGCAGCTTGGAGCGGTACGAGCAGTACTTC.

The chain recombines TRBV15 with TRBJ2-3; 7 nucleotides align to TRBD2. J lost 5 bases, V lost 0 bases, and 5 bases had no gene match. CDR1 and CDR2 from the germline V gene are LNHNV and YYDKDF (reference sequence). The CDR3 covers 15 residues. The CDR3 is CATSRDAGVGDTQYF. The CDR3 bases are TGTGCCACCAGCAGAGATGCGGGGGTTGGAGATACGCAGTATTTT.

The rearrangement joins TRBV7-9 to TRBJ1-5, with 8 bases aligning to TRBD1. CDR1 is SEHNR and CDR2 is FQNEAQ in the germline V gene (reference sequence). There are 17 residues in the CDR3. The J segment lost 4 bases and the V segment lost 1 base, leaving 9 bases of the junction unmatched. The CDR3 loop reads CASSLGQGAGSNQPQHF. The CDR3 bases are TGTGCCAGCAGCTTAGGGCAGGGGGCTGGTTCAAATCAGCCCCAGCATTTT.

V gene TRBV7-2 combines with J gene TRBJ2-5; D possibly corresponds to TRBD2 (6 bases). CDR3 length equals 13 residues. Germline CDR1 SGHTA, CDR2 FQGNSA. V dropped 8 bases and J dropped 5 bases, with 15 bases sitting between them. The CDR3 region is CASGGISLETQYF. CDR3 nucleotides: TGTGCCAGCGGGGGGATTAGTTTGGAGACCCAGTACTTC.

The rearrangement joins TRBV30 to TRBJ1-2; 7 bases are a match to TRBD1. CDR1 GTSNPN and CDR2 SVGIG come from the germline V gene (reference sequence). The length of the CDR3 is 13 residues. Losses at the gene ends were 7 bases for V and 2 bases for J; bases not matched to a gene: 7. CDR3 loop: CALNRGLNYGYTF. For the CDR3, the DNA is TGTGCCTTAAACAGGGGCTTGAACTATGGCTACACCTTC.

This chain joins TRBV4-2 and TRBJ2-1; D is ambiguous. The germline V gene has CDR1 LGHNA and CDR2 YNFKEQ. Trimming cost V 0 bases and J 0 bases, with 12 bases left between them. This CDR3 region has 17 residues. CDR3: CASSQERTESSYNEQFF. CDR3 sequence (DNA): TGTGCCAGCAGCCAAGAACGTACGGAGAGCTCCTACAATGAGCAGTTCTTC.

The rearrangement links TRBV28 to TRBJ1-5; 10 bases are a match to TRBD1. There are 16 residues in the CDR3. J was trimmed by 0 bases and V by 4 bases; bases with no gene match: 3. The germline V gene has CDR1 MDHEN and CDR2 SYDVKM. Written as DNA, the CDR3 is TGTGCCAGCAGTTGGACAGGGGGTTATAGCAATCAGCCCCAGCATTTT. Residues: CASSWTGGYSNQPQHF.

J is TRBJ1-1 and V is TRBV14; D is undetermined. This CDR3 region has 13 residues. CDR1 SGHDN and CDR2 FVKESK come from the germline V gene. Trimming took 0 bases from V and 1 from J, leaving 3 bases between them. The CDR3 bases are TGTGCCAGCAGCCAAGAGGCGAACACTGAAGCTTTCTTT. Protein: CASSQEANTEAFF.

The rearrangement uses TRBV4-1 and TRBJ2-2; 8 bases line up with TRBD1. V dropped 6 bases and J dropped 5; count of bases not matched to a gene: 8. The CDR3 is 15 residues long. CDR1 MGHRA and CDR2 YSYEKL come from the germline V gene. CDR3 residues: CASRPGQGRTGELFF. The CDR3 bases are TGCGCCAGCAGACCCGGACAGGGTAGGACCGGGGAGCTGTTTTTT.

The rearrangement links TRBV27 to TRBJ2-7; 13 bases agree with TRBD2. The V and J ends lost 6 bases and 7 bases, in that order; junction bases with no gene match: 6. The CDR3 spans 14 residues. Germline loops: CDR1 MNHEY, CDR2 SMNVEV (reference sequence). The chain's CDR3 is CASRRTSGRGEQYF. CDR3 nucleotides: TGTGCCAGCAGGCGGACTAGCGGGAGAGGGGAGCAGTACTTC.